This T cell receptor beta chain was captured in a study of early T cells in non-severe SARS-CoV-2 infection. Across the whole study: Whole-blood bulk RNA, unsorted, was sequenced, and chains were unpaired.

TCRdb recomputed calls from the 5' RACE reads with MiXCR, one row per CDR3 protein. The repertoire holds 86,000 or so distinct CDR3 sequences, with over 11% as singletons. Trimming left V 6 bases short and J 5 bases short, with 13 bases between. The CDR3 runs to 13 residues. Sequenced material: whole blood. The V call is TRBV12-3 or TRBV12-4, the J call TRBJ2-5; D is perhaps TRBD1 (6 bases). This receptor was identified in an adult who was a healthcare worker with PCR-confirmed SARS-CoV-2 infection or an uninfected control (not recorded which). This CDR3 is CASRDRTPETQYF. The CDR3 DNA reads TGTGCCAGCAGAGACAGGACCCCCGAGACCCAGTACTTC.